Here is one T cell receptor (beta chain) with its context. Its target is unknown. The data stem from a study of cytomegalovirus exposure and HLA in healthy donors. Study-level points and caveats: The classifier reportedly diagnosed cytomegalovirus status with high specificity and sensitivity.

Germline V CDR1 and CDR2: MGHRA, YSYEKL. This CDR3 contains 18 residues. Trimming took 4 bases from V and 5 from J; bases not matched to a gene: 15. Here immunoSEQ multiplex PCR was the method, and the copy in TCRdb shows in-frame clones only, minus some. The sample carries 160,000 or so clones, roughly nine tenths recorded once. Sequencing input: PBMCs. This chain links TRBV4-1 with TRBJ2-1; 9 nucleotides line up with TRBD2. The sequence was collected from a man younger than 35 in good health and CMV-seropositive. The CDR3 DNA is TGCGCCAGCAGCCCCCGAGTAGCGGGGGATTCAGTCCACAATGAGCAGTTCTTC. This encodes CASSPRVAGDSVHNEQFF.